Below, 5 T cell receptor beta chains from the same sample are listed, as sequenced in a study of metastatic and nonmetastatic thyroid tumors. No patient had received any treatment before thyroid surgery. Via MiXCR, TCRdb re-called the PCR reads. The data show about 69,000 clones, with 14% seen just once and 6.5% held by the top ten. Sequenced: blood. These receptors were obtained from a male donor with papillary thyroid cancer or a benign thyroid nodule (not recorded which). Some clones in this sample may be carry-over from other donors' samples.

This clone was counted at least ten times. The CDR3 loop is CASSLAPGRGRGQPQHF. The CDR3 DNA follows: TGTGCCAGCAGCTTAGCCCCGGGCAGGGGGCGCGGTCAGCCCCAGCATTTT. The V call is TRBV7-2, the J call TRBJ1-5; the match to TRBD1 covers 8 bases. Germline trimming cut 0 bases from V and 6 bases from J; bases unmatched to any gene: 10. The germline V gene encodes CDR1 SGHTA and CDR2 FQGNSA. The CDR3 is 17 amino acids.

This clone was recorded a few times. Being one base from a much bigger clone, this may be a read error. The V gene is TRBV10-3, the J gene TRBJ2-3; D ambiguous. Germline-derived CDR1 and CDR2 are ENHRY and SYGVKD. Trimming pared 6 bases from V and 2 bases from J, leaving 12 bases between. This CDR3 region has 14 residues. CDR3 sequence (DNA): TGTGCCATCAGGGTCGGAACTATCACAGATACGCAGTATTTT. Translating it yields CAIRVGTITDTQYF.

This clone appeared many times. The rearrangement uses TRBV4-1 and TRBJ2-7, with TRBD2 matching over 11 bases. CDR3 length: 15 residues. Germline CDR1 MGHRA, CDR2 YSYEKL. With V trimmed by 0 bases and J by 7 bases, 5 bases remained unmatched. DNA for the CDR3: TGCGCCAGCAGCCAAGAACGTCTAGCGGGAGGTGAGCAGTACTTC. This codes for CASSQERLAGGEQYF.

The gene calls are TRBV19 and TRBJ2-3; 7 bases are shared with TRBD2. CDR1 is LNHDA and CDR2 is SQIVND in the germline V gene (reference sequence). Germline trimming cut 6 bases from V and 7 bases from J; bases unmatched to any gene: 13. This CDR3 spans 15 amino acids. CDR3 amino acids: CASSQSGGRTYTQYF. In nucleotides, the CDR3 is TGTGCCAGTAGCCAATCGGGGGGACGCACCTATACGCAGTATTTT.

This clone was seen a few times. V gene TRBV4-2 combines with J gene TRBJ2-2; D may be TRBD2 (7 bases). V was pared by 3 bases and J by 8 bases, with 22 bases between. The CDR3 length is 17 residues. Germline values: CDR1 LGHNA, CDR2 YNFKEQ. CDR3 sequence reads: CASSHSPGGGRVGELFF. CDR3 DNA sequence: TGTGCCAGCAGCCACTCCCCTGGGGGGGGCAGGGTGGGGGAGCTGTTTTTT.